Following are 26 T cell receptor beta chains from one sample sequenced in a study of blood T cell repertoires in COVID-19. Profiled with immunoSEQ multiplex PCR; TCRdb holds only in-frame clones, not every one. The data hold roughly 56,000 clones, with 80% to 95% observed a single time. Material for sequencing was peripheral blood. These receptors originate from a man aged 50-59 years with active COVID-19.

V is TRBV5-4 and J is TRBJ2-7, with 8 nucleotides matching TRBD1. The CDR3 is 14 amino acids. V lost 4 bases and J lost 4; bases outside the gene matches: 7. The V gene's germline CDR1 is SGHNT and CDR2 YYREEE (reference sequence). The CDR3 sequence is CASSQGQAIYEQYF. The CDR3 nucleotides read TGTGCCAGCAGCCAGGGACAGGCTATATACGAGCAGTACTTC.

The CDR3 loop is CASSLAGTGVYNEQFF. In nucleotides, the CDR3 is TGTGCCAGCAGCTTAGCGGGGACAGGGGTCTACAATGAGCAGTTCTTC. The rearrangement links TRBV7-6 to TRBJ2-1; 10 bases are shared with TRBD1. J lost 3 bases, V lost 0 bases, and 2 bases had no gene match. The germline gives CDR1 SGHVS, CDR2 FNYEAQ. The CDR3 is 16 amino acids.

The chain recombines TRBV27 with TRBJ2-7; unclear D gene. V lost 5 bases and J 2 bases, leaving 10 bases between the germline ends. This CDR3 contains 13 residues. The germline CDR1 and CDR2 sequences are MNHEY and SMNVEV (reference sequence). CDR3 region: CASSIDITYEQYF. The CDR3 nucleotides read TGTGCCAGCAGTATAGACATAACCTACGAGCAGTACTTC.

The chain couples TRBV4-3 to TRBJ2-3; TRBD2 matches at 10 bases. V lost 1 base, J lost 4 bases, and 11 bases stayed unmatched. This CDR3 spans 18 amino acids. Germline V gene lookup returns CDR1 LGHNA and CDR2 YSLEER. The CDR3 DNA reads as TGCGCCAGCAGCCAAGTGGTACTAGCGGGGAGGGATGCAGATACGCAGTATTTT. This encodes CASSQVVLAGRDADTQYF.

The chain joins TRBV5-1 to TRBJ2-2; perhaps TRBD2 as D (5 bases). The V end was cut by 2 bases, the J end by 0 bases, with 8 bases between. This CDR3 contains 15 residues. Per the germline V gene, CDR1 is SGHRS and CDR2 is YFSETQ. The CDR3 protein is CASSFSGTNTGELFF. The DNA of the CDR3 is TGCGCCAGCAGCTTCTCGGGAACGAACACCGGGGAGCTGTTTTTT.

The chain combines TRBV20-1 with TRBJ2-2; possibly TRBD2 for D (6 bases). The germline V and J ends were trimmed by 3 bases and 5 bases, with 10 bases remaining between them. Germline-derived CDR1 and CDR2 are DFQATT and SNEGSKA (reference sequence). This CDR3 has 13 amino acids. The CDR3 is CSASRAGTGELFF. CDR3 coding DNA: TGCAGTGCTAGTAGGGCGGGGACCGGGGAGCTGTTTTTT.

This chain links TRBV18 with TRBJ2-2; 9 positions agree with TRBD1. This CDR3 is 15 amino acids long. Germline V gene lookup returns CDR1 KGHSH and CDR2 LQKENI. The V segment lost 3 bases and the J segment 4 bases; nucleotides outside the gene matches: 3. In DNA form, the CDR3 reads TGTGCCAGCTCACCGGGACAGGGATCCACCGGGGAGCTGTTTTTT. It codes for CASSPGQGSTGELFF.

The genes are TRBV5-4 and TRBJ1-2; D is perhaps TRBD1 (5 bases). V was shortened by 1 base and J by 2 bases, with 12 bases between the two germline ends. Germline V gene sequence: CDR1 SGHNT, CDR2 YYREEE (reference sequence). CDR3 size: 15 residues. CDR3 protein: CASSLSVQENYGYTF. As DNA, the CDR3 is TGTGCCAGCAGCTTGTCCGTACAGGAGAACTATGGCTACACCTTC.

For the CDR3, the DNA is TGCGCCAGCAGTTCCCGGCCAGGGGACGGGAAGACCGGGGAGCTGTTTTTT. This translates into CASSSRPGDGKTGELFF. This chain links TRBV5-1 with TRBJ2-2; D is possibly TRBD1 (6 bases). Germline CDR1 SGHRS, CDR2 YFSETQ. The V gene lost 5 bases and the J gene lost 5 bases, with 22 bases spanning the gap. The CDR3 has 17 residues. Full variable domain (rest looked up from reference TRBV5-1 and TRBJ2-2): KAGVTQTPRYLIKTRGQQVTLSCSPISGHRSVSWYQQTPGQGLQFLFEYFSETQRNKGNFPGRFSGRQFSNSRSEMNVSTLELGDSALYLCASSSRPGDGKTGELFFGEGSRLTVL.

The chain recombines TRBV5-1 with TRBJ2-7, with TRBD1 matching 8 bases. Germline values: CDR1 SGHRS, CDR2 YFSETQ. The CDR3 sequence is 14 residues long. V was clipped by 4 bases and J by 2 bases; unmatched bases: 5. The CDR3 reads CASSAGQGAYEQYF. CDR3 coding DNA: TGCGCCAGCAGCGCCGGACAGGGAGCCTACGAGCAGTACTTC.

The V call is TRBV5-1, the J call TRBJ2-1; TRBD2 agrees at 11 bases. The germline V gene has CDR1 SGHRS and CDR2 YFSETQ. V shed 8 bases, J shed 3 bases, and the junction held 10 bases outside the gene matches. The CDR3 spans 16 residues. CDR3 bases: TGCGCCAGTACCCTTGGGGGACTAGCGGTCTACAATGAGCAGTTCTTC. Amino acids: CASTLGGLAVYNEQFF.

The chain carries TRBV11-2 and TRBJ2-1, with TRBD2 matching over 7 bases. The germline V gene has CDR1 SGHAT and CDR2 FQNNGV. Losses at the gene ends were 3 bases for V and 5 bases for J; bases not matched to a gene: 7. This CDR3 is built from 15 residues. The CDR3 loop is CASSFDLLADNEQFF. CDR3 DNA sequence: TGTGCCAGCAGCTTCGACTTGCTAGCGGACAATGAGCAGTTCTTC. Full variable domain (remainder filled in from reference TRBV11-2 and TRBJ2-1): EAGVAQSPRYKIIEKRQSVAFWCNPISGHATLYWYQQILGQGPKLLIQFQNNGVVDDSQLPKDRFSAERLKGVDSTLKIQPAKLEDSAVYLCASSFDLLADNEQFFGPGTRLTVL.

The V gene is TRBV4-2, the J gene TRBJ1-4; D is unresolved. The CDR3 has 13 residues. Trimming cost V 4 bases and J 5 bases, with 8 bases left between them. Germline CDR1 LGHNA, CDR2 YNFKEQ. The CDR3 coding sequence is TGTGCCAGCAGCCCCAGGAACAATGAAAAACTGTTTTTT. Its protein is CASSPRNNEKLFF.

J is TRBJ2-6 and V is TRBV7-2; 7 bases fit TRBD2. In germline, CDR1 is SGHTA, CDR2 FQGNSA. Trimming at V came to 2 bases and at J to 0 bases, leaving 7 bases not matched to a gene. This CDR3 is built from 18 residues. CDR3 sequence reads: CASSLNLAGSSGANVLTF. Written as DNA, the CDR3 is TGTGCCAGCAGCTTAAATTTAGCGGGTTCCTCTGGGGCCAACGTCCTGACTTTC.

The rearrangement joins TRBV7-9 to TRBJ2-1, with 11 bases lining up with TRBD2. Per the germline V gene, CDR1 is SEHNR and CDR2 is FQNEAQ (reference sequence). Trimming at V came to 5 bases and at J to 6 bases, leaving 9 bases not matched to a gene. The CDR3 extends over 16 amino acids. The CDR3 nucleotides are TGTGCCAGCAGCCGAGTTAGCGGGGGGGCCCGCAATGAGCAGTTCTTC. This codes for CASSRVSGGARNEQFF.

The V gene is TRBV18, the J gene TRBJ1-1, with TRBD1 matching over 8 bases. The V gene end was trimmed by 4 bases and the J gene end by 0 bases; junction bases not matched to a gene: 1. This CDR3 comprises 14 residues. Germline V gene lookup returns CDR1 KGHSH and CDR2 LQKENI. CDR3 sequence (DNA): TGTGCCAGCTCACTACAGGGGGTGAACACTGAAGCTTTCTTT. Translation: CASSLQGVNTEAFF.

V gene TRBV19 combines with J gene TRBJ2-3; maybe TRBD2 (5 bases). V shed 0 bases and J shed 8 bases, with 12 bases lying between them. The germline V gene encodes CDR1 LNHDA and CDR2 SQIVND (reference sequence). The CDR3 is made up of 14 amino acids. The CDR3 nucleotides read TGTGCCAGTAGTATAGAACGCCTCGGAGGTACGCAGTATTTT. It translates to CASSIERLGGTQYF. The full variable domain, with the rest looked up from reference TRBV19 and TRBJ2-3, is DGGITQSPKYLFRKEGQNVTLSCEQNLNHDAMYWYRQDPGQGLRLIYYSQIVNDFQKGDIAEGYSVSREKKESFPLTVTSAQKNPTAFYLCASSIERLGGTQYFGPGTRLTVL.

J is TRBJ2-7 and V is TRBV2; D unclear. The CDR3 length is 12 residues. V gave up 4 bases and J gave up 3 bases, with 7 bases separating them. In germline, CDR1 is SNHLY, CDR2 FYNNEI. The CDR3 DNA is TGTGCCAGCAGTGCACTTAGCTACGAGCAGTACTTC. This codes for CASSALSYEQYF.

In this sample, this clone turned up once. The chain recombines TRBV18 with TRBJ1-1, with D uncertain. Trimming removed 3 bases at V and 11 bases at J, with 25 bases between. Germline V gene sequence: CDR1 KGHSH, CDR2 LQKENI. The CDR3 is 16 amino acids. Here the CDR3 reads CASSPPREGPLWKAFF. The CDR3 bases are TGTGCCAGCTCACCCCCCCGGGAGGGCCCACTGTGGAAGGCTTTCTTT.

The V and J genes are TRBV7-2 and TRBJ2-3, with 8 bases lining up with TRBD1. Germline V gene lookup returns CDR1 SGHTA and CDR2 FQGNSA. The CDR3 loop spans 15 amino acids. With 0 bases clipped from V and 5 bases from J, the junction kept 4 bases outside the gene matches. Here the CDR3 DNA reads TGTGCCAGCAGCTTAGCGGACAGGGCCGTAGATACGCAGTATTTT. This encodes CASSLADRAVDTQYF. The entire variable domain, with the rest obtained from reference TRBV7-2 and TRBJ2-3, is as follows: GAGVSQSPSNKVTEKGKDVELRCDPISGHTALYWYRQSLGQGLEFLIYFQGNSAPDKSGLPSDRFSAERTGGSVSTLTIQRTQQEDSAVYLCASSLADRAVDTQYFGPGTRLTVL.

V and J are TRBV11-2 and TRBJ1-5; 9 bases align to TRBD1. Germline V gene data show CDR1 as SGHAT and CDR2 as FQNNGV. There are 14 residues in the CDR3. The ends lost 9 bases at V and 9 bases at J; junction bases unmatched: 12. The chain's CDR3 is CASIGQGILGPQHF. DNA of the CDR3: TGTGCCAGTATCGGACAGGGGATCCTCGGGCCCCAGCATTTT.

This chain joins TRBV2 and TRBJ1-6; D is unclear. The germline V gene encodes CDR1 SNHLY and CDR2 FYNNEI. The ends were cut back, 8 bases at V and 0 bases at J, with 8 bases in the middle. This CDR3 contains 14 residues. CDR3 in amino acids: CASSLSSYNSPLHF. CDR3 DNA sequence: TGTGCCAGCTCCTTGAGCTCCTATAATTCACCCCTCCACTTT. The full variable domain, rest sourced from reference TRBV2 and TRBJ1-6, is EPEVTQTPSHQVTQMGQEVILRCVPISNHLYFYWYRQILGQKVEFLVSFYNNEISEKSEIFDDQFSVERPDGSNFTLKIRSTKLEDSAMYFCASSLSSYNSPLHFGNGTRLTVT.

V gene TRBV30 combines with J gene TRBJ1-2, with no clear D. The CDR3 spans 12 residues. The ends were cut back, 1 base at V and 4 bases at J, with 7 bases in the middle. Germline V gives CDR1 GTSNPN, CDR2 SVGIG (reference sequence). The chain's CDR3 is CAWSAQVYGYTF. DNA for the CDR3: TGTGCCTGGAGTGCCCAGGTCTATGGCTACACCTTC.

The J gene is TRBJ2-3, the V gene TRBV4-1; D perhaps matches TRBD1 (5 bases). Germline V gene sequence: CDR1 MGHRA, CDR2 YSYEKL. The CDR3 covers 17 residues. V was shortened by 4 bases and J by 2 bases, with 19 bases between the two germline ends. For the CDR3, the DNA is TGCGCCAGCAGCCGATATGGTCTGGTGGACAACACAGATACGCAGTATTTT. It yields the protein CASSRYGLVDNTDTQYF.

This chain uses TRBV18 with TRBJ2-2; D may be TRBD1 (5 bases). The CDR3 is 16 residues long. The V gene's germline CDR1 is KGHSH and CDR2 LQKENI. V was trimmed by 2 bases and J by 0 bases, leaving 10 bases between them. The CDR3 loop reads CASSPGAGPNTGELFF. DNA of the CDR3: TGTGCCAGCTCACCAGGGGCAGGACCGAACACCGGGGAGCTGTTTTTT. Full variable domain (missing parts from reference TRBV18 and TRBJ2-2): NAGVMQNPRHLVRRRGQEARLRCSPMKGHSHVYWYRQLPEEGLKFMVYLQKENIIDESGMPKERFSAEFPKEGPSILRIQQVVRGDSAAYFCASSPGAGPNTGELFFGEGSRLTVL.

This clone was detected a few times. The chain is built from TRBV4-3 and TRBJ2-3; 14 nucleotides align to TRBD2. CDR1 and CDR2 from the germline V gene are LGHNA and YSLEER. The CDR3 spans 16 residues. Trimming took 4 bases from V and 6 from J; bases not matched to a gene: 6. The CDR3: CASSPTSGGATDTQYF. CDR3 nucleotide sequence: TGCGCCAGCAGCCCGACTAGCGGGGGGGCGACCGATACGCAGTATTTT.